This paragraph covers one T cell receptor beta chain sequence. The antigen this receptor binds is unknown. From its cysteine to its phenylalanine, the CDR3 spans 15 amino acids. Nucleotide data are not available. In the germline V gene (reference sequence), CDR1 corresponds to SEHNR and CDR2 to FQNEAQ. The sample comes from a study of T cells expressing NK-cell markers (TCRdb year 2020). Regarding the complete study: In sorted CD3+CD56+NKG2C+, CD3+CD56+NKG2C- and CD3+CD56-NKG2C+ T-cell subsets from 7 to 9 donors, TCR beta-chain repertoires were profiled. The study sequenced eight donors, all healthy volunteers chosen at random: three men and five women. Sequencing of the libraries produced 2 x 150 bp reads on Illumina HiSeq 2000/2500, MiSeq or NextSeq. Among the eight sequenced donors, only one was HCMV-seronegative, while the other seven were HCMV-seropositive. Broader findings and caveats from the paper: Whether the expanded NKG2C-expressing T cell clones were specific for HCMV antigens remained unclear. Those dominant clonotypes were again the most abundant among CD3+CD56-NKG2C+ cells in four donors, at about 28.3-60.1%. In a handful of donors, the dominant CD3+CD56+NKG2C+ clonotypes were found to rank among the top 10 CD8+ clonotypes and to make up about 1.0-7.5% of CD8+ T cells.

A commercial ELISA kit detecting HCMV-specific IgG in serum was used to determine HCMV serostatus. Peripheral blood mononuclear cells were isolated from blood by Ficoll density gradient centrifugation. Sequencing took place on an Illumina HiSeq 2000. The TCR beta cDNA libraries were made using 5'RACE template switching, a step that added both a universal primer site and unique molecular identifiers. cDNA synthesis was primed from the TCR beta constant segment and was followed by two successive PCR amplification steps. The paper's processing steps were these. Reads were demultiplexed and grouped by UMI with MIGEC, and clonotypes were assembled and quantified with MiTCR. Only TCR cDNA sequences supported by at least two reads were kept to exclude erroneous sequences. Downstream repertoire analysis used the tcR package, and clonotypes were matched across fractions by CDR3 nucleotide sequence plus V segment. VDJmatch was used to annotate antigen specificity against VDJdb, with one amino acid substitution in CDR3 permitted. Each CDR3 protein sequence appears as one entry after TCRdb reprocessed the reads, and no DNA is included. For this entry, the V and J calls and clone size follow TCRdb and not the study's own pipeline. The sample table records tens of thousands of distinct CDR3 sequences. The ten biggest clones cover about 57% of the sample.

Sequencing input: blood T cells: a sorted CD56 or NKG2C T cell subset, CD4+ or CD8+ T cells, or bulk PBMC T cells (not recorded which). This clonotype was obtained from a man between 18 and 69 years old in good health. In this chain, TRBV7-9 is recombined with TRBJ2-7; there is no DNA to check the TCRdb D call of TRBD1. The CDR3 has the sequence CASSLAGQRVYEQYF.